This record concerns one TCR beta chain sequence. No antigen is known for it. A junction end diverges from the germline sequence, so it may reflect a read error. The CDR3 is made up of 15 amino acids. The germline V gene has CDR1 SGHTA and CDR2 FQGNSA. The source material, RNA transcripts, was used to amplify TCR beta CDR3 regions. The study used the HTBI primer set for a first-round RT-PCR of the TCR CDR3. TCRdb re-called the multiplex PCR reads through MiXCR, storing one row per CDR3 protein. The sample lists 380,000 or so distinct CDR3 sequences, roughly 14% seen once, with 20% to 25% in the top ten. The data originate from a study of T cells in Graves' hyperthyroidism and ophthalmopathy. The study, taken as a whole, reports: Before onset, by a median of approximately 5.9 months, the model predicted ophthalmopathy.

Absent ophthalmopathy progression within 18 months defined stable Graves' hyperthyroidism. Patients were excluded for uncontrolled infection, other autoimmune disease, pregnancy or lactation. Used for diagnoses were clinical symptoms, serum thyroxine and TRAb, thyroid ultrasound and orbital computed tomography. The rearrangement joins TRBV7-2 to TRBJ2-7; TRBD1 or TRBD2 may be the D gene (5 bases each). Input material: blood. This receptor was identified in a woman younger than 45 with Graves' hyperthyroidism. The CDR3 reads CASSTRTGGPHEQYF. In DNA form, the CDR3 reads TGCGCCAGCAGCACAAGGACTGGGGGACCCCACGAGCAGTACTTC.